This T cell receptor (beta chain) was sequenced for a study of response to subunit inactivated influenza vaccine. Study-wide results and limits: The study's authors posited that every seasonal influenza vaccination enlists few new T cells.

This clonotype was recorded a few times. Its antigen is unidentified. Losses at the gene ends were 4 bases for V and 0 bases for J; bases not matched to a gene: 9. Germline values: CDR1 SGHDT, CDR2 YYEEEE. CDR3 length: 16 amino acids. One entry per CDR3 protein, called by TCRdb with MiXCR from the RT-PCR reads. The sample contains about 540,000 distinct CDR3 sequences, less than 25% of which appear only once. Separately, the same data were catalogued under a study of T cells expressing NK-cell markers. This second study notes: As the method of synthesis, 5'RACE template switching with UMIs yielded TCR beta cDNA. One of the eight sequenced donors was seronegative, whereas the other seven were HCMV-seropositive.

This clonotype originated in a middle-aged man who received an inactivated influenza vaccine. The chain carries TRBV5-6 and TRBJ1-1; 7 bases are a match to TRBD1. Sequencing was performed on CD4+ T cells sorted from PBMCs, taken about 12 days after vaccination. CDR3 amino acids: CASSRRTGLMNTEAFF. In nucleotides, the CDR3 is TGTGCCAGCAGCCGTAGGACAGGCTTGATGAACACTGAAGCTTTCTTT.